Listed below are T cell receptor beta chains from one sample, sequenced in a study of blood T cell repertoires in COVID-19. The method was immunoSEQ multiplex PCR; TCRdb's version includes in-frame clones alone and lacks a portion of them. The sample comprises fewer than 35,000 clones, about nine tenths of which are singletons, and roughly 25% rests with the top ten. The sample comprised peripheral blood. Receptors originate from a woman older than 75 with active or convalescent COVID-19. Each CDR3 is given with its conserved first and last residue. The order of the fields is V gene, clone size, J gene, D gene, CDR3 protein, CDR3 DNA. A D gene is named only where the DNA matches it firmly. Not all rows give a size; the values are once, few, many and, for expanded clones, a class.

V gene: TRBV19; clone size: .; J gene: TRBJ2-5; D gene: TRBD2; CDR3 protein: CASSIVAGGPETQYF; CDR3 DNA: TGTGCCAGTAGTATAGTTGCGGGGGGGCCCGAGACCCAGTACTTC
V gene: TRBV2; clone size: .; J gene: TRBJ2-4; D gene: TRBD2; CDR3 protein: CASSSGLAGGGGTLAKNIQYF; CDR3 DNA: TGTGCCAGCAGCTCGGGACTAGCGGGGGGCGGGGGGACCCTAGCCAAAAACATTCAGTACTTC
V gene: TRBV3-1/TRBV3-2; clone size: .; J gene: TRBJ2-1; D gene: TRBD1; CDR3 protein: CASSPTGDWVNEQFF; CDR3 DNA: TGTGCCAGCAGCCCAACAGGGGATTGGGTCAATGAGCAGTTCTTC
V gene: TRBV9; clone size: few; J gene: TRBJ1-2; D gene: .; CDR3 protein: CASSVAGTLGGYTF; CDR3 DNA: TGTGCCAGCAGCGTGGCAGGAACACTTGGGGGCTACACCTTC
V gene: TRBV5-1; clone size: .; J gene: TRBJ2-5; D gene: TRBD2; CDR3 protein: CASRPTSGGAHPKETQYF; CDR3 DNA: TGCGCCAGCAGACCGACTAGCGGGGGGGCCCACCCAAAAGAGACCCAGTACTTC
V gene: TRBV5-1; clone size: .; J gene: TRBJ1-3; D gene: TRBD1; CDR3 protein: CASSSPGQGSGNTIYF; CDR3 DNA: TGCGCCAGCAGCTCCCCGGGACAGGGTTCAGGAAACACCATATATTTT
V gene: TRBV6-5; clone size: few; J gene: TRBJ2-1; D gene: TRBD2; CDR3 protein: CASSYSRLAGSNEQFF; CDR3 DNA: TGTGCCAGCAGTTACTCGAGACTAGCGGGATCTAATGAGCAGTTCTTC
V gene: TRBV5-1; clone size: .; J gene: TRBJ1-5; D gene: .; CDR3 protein: CASSLDGVGNQPQHF; CDR3 DNA: TGCGCCAGCAGCTTGGACGGGGTAGGCAATCAGCCCCAGCATTTT
V gene: TRBV24-1; clone size: .; J gene: TRBJ2-7; D gene: .; CDR3 protein: CATSGHRVGSYEQYF; CDR3 DNA: TGTGCCACCAGTGGTCACAGGGTAGGCTCCTACGAGCAGTACTTC
V gene: TRBV18; clone size: .; J gene: TRBJ1-6; D gene: .; CDR3 protein: CASSPIGTSSPLHF; CDR3 DNA: TGTGCCAGCTCACCGATCGGGACATCTTCACCCCTCCACTTT
V gene: TRBV6-4; clone size: .; J gene: TRBJ1-3; D gene: TRBD1; CDR3 protein: CASRNVMGQTGNTIYF; CDR3 DNA: TGTGCCAGCCGAAACGTTATGGGACAGACAGGAAACACCATATATTTT
V gene: TRBV7-9; clone size: few; J gene: TRBJ2-2; D gene: TRBD2; CDR3 protein: CASSPWTSGVNTGELFF; CDR3 DNA: TGTGCCAGCAGCCCTTGGACTAGCGGGGTAAACACCGGGGAGCTGTTTTTT
V gene: TRBV6-5; clone size: .; J gene: TRBJ2-2; D gene: TRBD2; CDR3 protein: CASRIAGGQGGELFF; CDR3 DNA: TGTGCCAGCAGGATAGCGGGGGGGCAAGGCGGGGAGCTGTTTTTT
V gene: TRBV10-3; clone size: once; J gene: TRBJ1-4; D gene: .; CDR3 protein: CAITSPGAEKLFF; CDR3 DNA: TGTGCCATCACGAGCCCCGGAGCTGAAAAACTGTTTTTT
V gene: TRBV6-5; clone size: .; J gene: TRBJ1-2; D gene: TRBD1; CDR3 protein: CASSSRDSNYGYTF; CDR3 DNA: TGTGCCAGCAGTTCGCGGGACAGTAACTATGGCTACACCTTC
V gene: TRBV6-5; clone size: .; J gene: TRBJ1-1; D gene: TRBD1; CDR3 protein: CASSIDRGTEAFF; CDR3 DNA: TGTGCCAGCAGCATAGACAGGGGCACTGAAGCTTTCTTT
V gene: TRBV2; clone size: few; J gene: TRBJ1-4; D gene: TRBD1; CDR3 protein: CASSEPNRDRGKLFF; CDR3 DNA: TGTGCCAGCAGTGAACCAAACCGGGACAGGGGAAAACTGTTTTTT
V gene: TRBV2; clone size: .; J gene: TRBJ1-2; D gene: .; CDR3 protein: CASIHGAPANYGYTF; CDR3 DNA: TGTGCCAGCATTCATGGGGCCCCGGCTAACTATGGCTACACCTTC
V gene: TRBV5-1; clone size: few; J gene: TRBJ1-3; D gene: TRBD1; CDR3 protein: CASSLATGGATGGNTIYF; CDR3 DNA: TGCGCCAGCAGCTTGGCGACAGGGGGCGCAACAGGAGGAAACACCATATATTTT
V gene: TRBV2; clone size: .; J gene: TRBJ1-2; D gene: TRBD1; CDR3 protein: CASSKVGTGVGYTF; CDR3 DNA: TGTGCCAGCAGTAAGGTCGGGACAGGGGTTGGCTACACCTTC
V gene: TRBV18; clone size: .; J gene: TRBJ2-7; D gene: .; CDR3 protein: CASSQKGDSYEQYF; CDR3 DNA: TGTGCCAGCTCACAAAAGGGGGACTCCTACGAGCAGTACTTC
V gene: TRBV19; clone size: .; J gene: TRBJ1-6; D gene: .; CDR3 protein: CASSVGLGRNSPLHF; CDR3 DNA: TGTGCCAGTAGTGTGGGACTGGGTCGTAATTCACCCCTCCACTTT
V gene: TRBV15; clone size: .; J gene: TRBJ2-7; D gene: .; CDR3 protein: CATSKNEGYEQYF; CDR3 DNA: TGTGCCACCAGCAAAAATGAGGGCTACGAGCAGTACTTC
V gene: TRBV3-1/TRBV3-2; clone size: .; J gene: TRBJ1-4; D gene: .; CDR3 protein: CASSPVRGFGEKLFF; CDR3 DNA: TGTGCCAGCAGCCCCGTACGGGGTTTTGGTGAAAAACTGTTTTTT
V gene: TRBV16; clone size: .; J gene: TRBJ1-1; D gene: .; CDR3 protein: CATTRQPGSKTEAFF; CDR3 DNA: TGTGCCACCACACGACAACCGGGATCAAAAACTGAAGCTTTCTTT
V gene: TRBV28; clone size: .; J gene: TRBJ2-2; D gene: .; CDR3 protein: CASSFFSGLGTGELFF; CDR3 DNA: TGTGCCAGCAGTTTTTTTTCAGGGCTGGGTACCGGGGAGCTGTTTTTT
V gene: TRBV2; clone size: .; J gene: TRBJ1-1; D gene: .; CDR3 protein: CASRFAGRPPRAFF; CDR3 DNA: TGTGCCAGCAGATTTGCCGGGAGACCACCCAGGGCTTTCTTT
V gene: TRBV5-1; clone size: .; J gene: TRBJ1-2; D gene: .; CDR3 protein: CASSLEGRGGYTF; CDR3 DNA: TGCGCCAGCAGCCTTGAAGGTCGGGGAGGCTACACCTTC
V gene: TRBV7-2; clone size: .; J gene: TRBJ1-6; D gene: .; CDR3 protein: CASSFRGGYNSPLHF; CDR3 DNA: TGTGCCAGCAGCTTTCGTGGGGGGTATAATTCACCCCTCCACTTT
V gene: TRBV3-1/TRBV3-2; clone size: .; J gene: TRBJ1-2; D gene: .; CDR3 protein: CASSLLGANYGYTF; CDR3 DNA: TGTGCCAGCTCTCTTTTGGGCGCTAACTATGGCTACACCTTC
V gene: TRBV12-3/TRBV12-4; clone size: .; J gene: TRBJ2-7; D gene: TRBD1; CDR3 protein: CASSLQGAYEQYF; CDR3 DNA: TGTGCCAGCAGCCTCCAGGGGGCCTACGAGCAGTACTTC
V gene: TRBV11-2; clone size: .; J gene: TRBJ1-3; D gene: .; CDR3 protein: CASSLVQSGNTIYF; CDR3 DNA: TGTGCCAGCAGCTTAGTACAGTCTGGAAACACCATATATTTT
V gene: TRBV2; clone size: .; J gene: TRBJ2-2; D gene: .; CDR3 protein: CASRQGTTGELFF; CDR3 DNA: TGTGCCAGCAGGCAGGGAACCACCGGGGAGCTGTTTTTT
V gene: TRBV5-1; clone size: .; J gene: TRBJ1-2; D gene: TRBD1; CDR3 protein: CASSPRTGANYGYTF; CDR3 DNA: TGCGCCAGCAGCCCAAGGACAGGGGCTAACTATGGCTACACCTTC
V gene: TRBV14; clone size: .; J gene: TRBJ2-3; D gene: TRBD1; CDR3 protein: CASSQEDRERDTQYF; CDR3 DNA: TGTGCCAGCAGCCAAGAAGACAGGGAGAGGGATACGCAGTATTTT
V gene: TRBV24-1; clone size: .; J gene: TRBJ2-1; D gene: TRBD2; CDR3 protein: CATSDGGAGVGGREQFF; CDR3 DNA: TGTGCCACCAGTGATGGGGGAGCGGGGGTCGGAGGTCGTGAGCAGTTCTTC
V gene: TRBV20-1; clone size: .; J gene: TRBJ2-5; D gene: TRBD1; CDR3 protein: CSASRLSGGWETQYF; CDR3 DNA: TGCAGTGCTAGTCGGTTGTCAGGGGGCTGGGAGACCCAGTACTTC
V gene: TRBV6-5; clone size: .; J gene: TRBJ2-1; D gene: .; CDR3 protein: CASRQVGEQFF; CDR3 DNA: TGTGCCAGCAGGCAGGTTGGTGAGCAGTTCTTC
V gene: TRBV28; clone size: .; J gene: TRBJ2-3; D gene: .; CDR3 protein: CASSLTGQGATDTQYF; CDR3 DNA: TGTGCCAGCAGTTTGACGGGCCAAGGGGCCACAGATACGCAGTATTTT
V gene: TRBV10-3; clone size: once; J gene: TRBJ1-4; D gene: .; CDR3 protein: CAISDSTEKLFF; CDR3 DNA: TGTGCCATCAGTGACAGTACTGAAAAACTGTTTTTT
V gene: TRBV9; clone size: .; J gene: TRBJ1-3; D gene: .; CDR3 protein: CASSVELRSEGSGNTIYF; CDR3 DNA: TGTGCCAGCAGCGTAGAGCTCCGGAGTGAAGGTTCTGGAAACACCATATATTTT
V gene: TRBV9; clone size: .; J gene: TRBJ1-1; D gene: .; CDR3 protein: CASSVVGPNTEAFF; CDR3 DNA: TGTGCCAGCAGCGTAGTGGGCCCGAACACTGAAGCTTTCTTT
V gene: TRBV5-1; clone size: once; J gene: TRBJ2-2; D gene: .; CDR3 protein: CASRNRPSSTGELFF; CDR3 DNA: TGCGCCAGCAGGAACAGGCCCTCGAGCACCGGGGAGCTGTTTTTT
V gene: TRBV2; clone size: .; J gene: TRBJ1-2; D gene: TRBD1; CDR3 protein: CASRGTGGDYGYTF; CDR3 DNA: TGTGCCAGCAGGGGGACAGGGGGAGACTATGGCTACACCTTC
V gene: TRBV10-3; clone size: .; J gene: TRBJ1-1; D gene: TRBD1; CDR3 protein: CAITDRVATEAFF; CDR3 DNA: TGTGCCATTACTGACAGGGTAGCCACTGAAGCTTTCTTT
V gene: TRBV19; clone size: .; J gene: TRBJ1-5; D gene: .; CDR3 protein: CASSIITGYQPQHF; CDR3 DNA: TGTGCCAGTAGTATTATCACAGGGTACCAGCCCCAGCATTTT
V gene: TRBV9; clone size: .; J gene: TRBJ1-6; D gene: .; CDR3 protein: CASSVKWQGHGNSPLHF; CDR3 DNA: TGTGCCAGCAGCGTAAAGTGGCAGGGTCATGGTAATTCACCCCTCCACTTT
V gene: TRBV5-1; clone size: .; J gene: TRBJ2-7; D gene: TRBD1; CDR3 protein: CASSLGDRVKYEQYF; CDR3 DNA: TGCGCCAGCAGCTTGGGGGACAGGGTAAAGTACGAGCAGTACTTC
V gene: TRBV15; clone size: .; J gene: TRBJ2-5; D gene: TRBD2; CDR3 protein: CATSRDISGGKQTQYF; CDR3 DNA: TGTGCCACCAGCAGAGATATTTCGGGGGGTAAACAGACCCAGTACTTC
V gene: TRBV5-1; clone size: .; J gene: TRBJ2-7; D gene: TRBD2; CDR3 protein: CASSPTSGGGYEQYF; CDR3 DNA: TGCGCCAGCAGCCCGACTAGCGGGGGAGGGTACGAGCAGTACTTC
V gene: TRBV5-5; clone size: .; J gene: TRBJ1-2; D gene: .; CDR3 protein: CASSLVAANYGYTF; CDR3 DNA: TGTGCCAGCAGCTTGGTAGCAGCTAACTATGGCTACACCTTC
V gene: TRBV5-1; clone size: .; J gene: TRBJ2-7; D gene: TRBD1; CDR3 protein: CASSFGQASSYEQYF; CDR3 DNA: TGCGCCAGCAGCTTCGGACAGGCTAGCTCCTACGAGCAGTACTTC
V gene: TRBV4-1; clone size: few; J gene: TRBJ1-1; D gene: .; CDR3 protein: CASSPNQNTEAFF; CDR3 DNA: TGCGCCAGCAGCCCAAATCAGAACACTGAAGCTTTCTTT
V gene: TRBV10-3; clone size: once; J gene: TRBJ1-5; D gene: .; CDR3 protein: CAISSGILDNQPQHF; CDR3 DNA: TGTGCCATCAGCTCCGGGATTCTGGACAATCAGCCCCAGCATTTT